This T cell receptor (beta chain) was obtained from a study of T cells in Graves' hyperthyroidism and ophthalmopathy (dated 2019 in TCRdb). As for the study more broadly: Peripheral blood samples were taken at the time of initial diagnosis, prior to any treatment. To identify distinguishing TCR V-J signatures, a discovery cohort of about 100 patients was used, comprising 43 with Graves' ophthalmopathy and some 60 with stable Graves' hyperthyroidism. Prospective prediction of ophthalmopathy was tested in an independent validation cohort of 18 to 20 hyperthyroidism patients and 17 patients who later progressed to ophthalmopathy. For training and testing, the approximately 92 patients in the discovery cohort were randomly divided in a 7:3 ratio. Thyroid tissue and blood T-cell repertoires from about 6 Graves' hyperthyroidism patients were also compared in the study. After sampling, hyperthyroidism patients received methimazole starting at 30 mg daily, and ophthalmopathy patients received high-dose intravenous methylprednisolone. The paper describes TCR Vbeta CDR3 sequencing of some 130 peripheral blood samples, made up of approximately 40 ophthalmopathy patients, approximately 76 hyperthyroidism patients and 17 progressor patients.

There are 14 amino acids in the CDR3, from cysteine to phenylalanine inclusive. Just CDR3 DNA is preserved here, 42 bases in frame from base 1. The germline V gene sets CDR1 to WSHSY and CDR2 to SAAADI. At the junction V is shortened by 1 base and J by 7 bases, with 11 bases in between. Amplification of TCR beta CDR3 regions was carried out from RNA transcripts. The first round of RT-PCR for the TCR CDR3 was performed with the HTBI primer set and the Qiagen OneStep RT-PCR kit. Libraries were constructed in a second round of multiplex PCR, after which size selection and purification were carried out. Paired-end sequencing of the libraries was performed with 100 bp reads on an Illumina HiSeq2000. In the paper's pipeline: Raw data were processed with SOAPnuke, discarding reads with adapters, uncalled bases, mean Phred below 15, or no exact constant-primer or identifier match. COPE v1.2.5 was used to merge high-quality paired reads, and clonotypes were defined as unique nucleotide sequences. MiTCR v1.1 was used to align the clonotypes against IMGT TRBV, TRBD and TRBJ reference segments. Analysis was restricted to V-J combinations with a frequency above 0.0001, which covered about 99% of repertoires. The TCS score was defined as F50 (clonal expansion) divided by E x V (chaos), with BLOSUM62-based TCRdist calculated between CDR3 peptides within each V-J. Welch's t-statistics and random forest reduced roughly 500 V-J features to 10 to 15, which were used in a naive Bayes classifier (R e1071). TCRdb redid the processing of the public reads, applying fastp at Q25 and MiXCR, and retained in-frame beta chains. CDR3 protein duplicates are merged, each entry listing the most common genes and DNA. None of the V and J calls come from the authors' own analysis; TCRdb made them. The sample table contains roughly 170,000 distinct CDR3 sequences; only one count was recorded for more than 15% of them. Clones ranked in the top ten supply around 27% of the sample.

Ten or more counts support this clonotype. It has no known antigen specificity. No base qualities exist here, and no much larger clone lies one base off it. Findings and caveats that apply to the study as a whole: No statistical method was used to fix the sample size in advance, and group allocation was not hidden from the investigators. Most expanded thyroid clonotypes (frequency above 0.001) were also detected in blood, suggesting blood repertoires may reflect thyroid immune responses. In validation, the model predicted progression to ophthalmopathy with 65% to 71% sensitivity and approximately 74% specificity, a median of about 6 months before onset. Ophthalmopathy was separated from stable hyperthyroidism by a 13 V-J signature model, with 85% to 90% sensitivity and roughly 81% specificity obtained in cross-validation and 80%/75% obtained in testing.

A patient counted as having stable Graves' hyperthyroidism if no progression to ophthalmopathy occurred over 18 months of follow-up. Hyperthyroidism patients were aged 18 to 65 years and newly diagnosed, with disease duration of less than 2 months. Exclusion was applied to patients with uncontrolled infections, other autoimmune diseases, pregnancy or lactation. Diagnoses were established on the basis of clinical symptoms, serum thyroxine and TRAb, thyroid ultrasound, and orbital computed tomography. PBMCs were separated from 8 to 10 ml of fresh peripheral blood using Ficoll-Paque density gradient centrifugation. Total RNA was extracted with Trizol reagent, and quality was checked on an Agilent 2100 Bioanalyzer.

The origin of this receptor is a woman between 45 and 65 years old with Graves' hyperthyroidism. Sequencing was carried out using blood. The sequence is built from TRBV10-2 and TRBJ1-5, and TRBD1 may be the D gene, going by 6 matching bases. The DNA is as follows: TGCGCCAGCAGTGAGTGGGCAGGGGAGCAGCCCCAGCATTTT. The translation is CASSEWAGEQPQHF.